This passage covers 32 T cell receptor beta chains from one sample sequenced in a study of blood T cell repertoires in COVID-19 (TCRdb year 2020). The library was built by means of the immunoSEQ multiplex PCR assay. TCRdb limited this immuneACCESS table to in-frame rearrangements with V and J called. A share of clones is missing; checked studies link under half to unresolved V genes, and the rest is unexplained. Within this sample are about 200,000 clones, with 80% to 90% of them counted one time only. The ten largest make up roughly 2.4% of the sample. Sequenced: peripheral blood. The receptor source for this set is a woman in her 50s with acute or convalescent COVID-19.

CDR3 sequence (DNA): TGTGCCAGCAGCTCCCCCGGGACTCCAAACACTGAAGCTTTCTTT. Amino acid sequence: CASSSPGTPNTEAFF. The gene calls are TRBV6-5 and TRBJ1-1; possibly TRBD1 for D (5 bases). V was trimmed by 6 bases and J by 2 bases, leaving 16 bases between them. Germline assignment: CDR1 MNHEY and CDR2 SVGAGI. CDR3 length: 15 amino acids.

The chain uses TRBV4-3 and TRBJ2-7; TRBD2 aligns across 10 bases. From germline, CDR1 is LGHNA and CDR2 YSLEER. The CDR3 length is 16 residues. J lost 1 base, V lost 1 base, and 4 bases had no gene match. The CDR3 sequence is CASSQGLAGGSYEQYF. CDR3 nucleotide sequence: TGCGCCAGCAGCCAAGGACTAGCGGGTGGTTCCTACGAGCAGTACTTC.

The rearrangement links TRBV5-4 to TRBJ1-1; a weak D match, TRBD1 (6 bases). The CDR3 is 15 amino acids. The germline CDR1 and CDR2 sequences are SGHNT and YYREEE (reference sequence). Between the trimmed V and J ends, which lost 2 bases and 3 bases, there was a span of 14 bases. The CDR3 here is CASSLNRVLDTEAFF. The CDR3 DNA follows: TGTGCCAGCAGCTTAAACAGGGTTTTGGACACTGAAGCTTTCTTT. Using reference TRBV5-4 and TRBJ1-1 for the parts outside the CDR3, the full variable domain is ETGVTQSPTHLIKTRGQQVTLRCSSQSGHNTVSWYQQALGQGPQFIFQYYREEENGRGNFPPRFSGLQFPNYSSELNVNALELDDSALYLCASSLNRVLDTEAFFGQGTRLTVV.

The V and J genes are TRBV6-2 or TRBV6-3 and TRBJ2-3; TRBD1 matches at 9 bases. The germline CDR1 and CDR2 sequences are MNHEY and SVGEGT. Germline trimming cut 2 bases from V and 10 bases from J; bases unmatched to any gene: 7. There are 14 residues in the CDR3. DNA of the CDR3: TGTGCCAGCAGTTACCCCCCAGGACAGGGGCCGCAGTATTTT. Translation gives CASSYPPGQGPQYF.

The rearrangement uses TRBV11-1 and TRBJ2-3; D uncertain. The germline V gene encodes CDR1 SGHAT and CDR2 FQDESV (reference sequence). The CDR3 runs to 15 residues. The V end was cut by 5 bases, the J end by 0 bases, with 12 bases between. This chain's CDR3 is CASSDLLLSTDTQYF. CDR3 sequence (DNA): TGTGCCAGCAGCGATTTACTCCTAAGCACAGATACGCAGTATTTT.

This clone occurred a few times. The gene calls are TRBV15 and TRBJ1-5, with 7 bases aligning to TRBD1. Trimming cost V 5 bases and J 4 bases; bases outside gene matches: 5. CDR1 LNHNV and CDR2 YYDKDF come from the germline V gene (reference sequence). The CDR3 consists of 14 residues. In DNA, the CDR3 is TGTGCCACCAGCCGCTCGACAGGGAATCAGCCCCAGCATTTT. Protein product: CATSRSTGNQPQHF.

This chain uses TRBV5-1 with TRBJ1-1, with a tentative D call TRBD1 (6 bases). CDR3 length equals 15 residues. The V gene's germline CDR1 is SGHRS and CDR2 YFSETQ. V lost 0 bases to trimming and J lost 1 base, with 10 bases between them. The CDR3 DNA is TGCGCCAGCAGCTTGGAGGTGGACAGGAACACTGAAGCTTTCTTT. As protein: CASSLEVDRNTEAFF.

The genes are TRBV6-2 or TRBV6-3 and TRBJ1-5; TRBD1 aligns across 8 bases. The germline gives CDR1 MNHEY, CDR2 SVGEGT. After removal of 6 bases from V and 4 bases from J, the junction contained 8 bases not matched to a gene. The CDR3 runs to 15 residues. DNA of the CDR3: TGTGCCAGCAGCTTCATGGACAGGGAGAATCAGCCCCAGCATTTT. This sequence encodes CASSFMDRENQPQHF.

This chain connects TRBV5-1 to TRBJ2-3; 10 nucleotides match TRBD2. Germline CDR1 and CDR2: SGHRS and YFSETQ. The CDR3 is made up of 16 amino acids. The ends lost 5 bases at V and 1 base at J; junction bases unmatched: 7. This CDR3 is CASSPSTSGGTDTQYF. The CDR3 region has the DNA TGCGCCAGCAGTCCCTCTACTAGCGGGGGCACAGATACGCAGTATTTT.

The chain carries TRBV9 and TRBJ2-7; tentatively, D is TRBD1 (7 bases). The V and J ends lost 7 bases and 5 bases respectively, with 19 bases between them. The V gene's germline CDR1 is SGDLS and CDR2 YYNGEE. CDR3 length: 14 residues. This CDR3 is CASAGSRGYNEQYF. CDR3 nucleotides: TGTGCCAGCGCGGGGAGCAGGGGGTACAACGAGCAGTACTTC.

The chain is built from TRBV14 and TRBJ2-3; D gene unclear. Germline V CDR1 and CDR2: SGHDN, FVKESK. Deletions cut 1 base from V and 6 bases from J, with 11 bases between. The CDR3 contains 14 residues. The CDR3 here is CASSQGPNMDTQYF. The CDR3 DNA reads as TGTGCCAGCAGCCAAGGGCCCAATATGGATACGCAGTATTTT.

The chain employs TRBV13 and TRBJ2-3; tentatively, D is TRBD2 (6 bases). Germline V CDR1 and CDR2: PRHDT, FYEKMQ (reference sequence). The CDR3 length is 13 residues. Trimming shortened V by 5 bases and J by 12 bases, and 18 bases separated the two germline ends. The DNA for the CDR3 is TGTGCCAGCAGCCAACTAGCAGACATACGACAGTATTTT. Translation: CASSQLADIRQYF. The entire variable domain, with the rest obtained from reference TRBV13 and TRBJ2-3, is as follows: AAGVIQSPRHLIKEKRETATLKCYPIPRHDTVYWYQQGPGQDPQFLISFYEKMQSDKGSIPDRFSAQQFSDYHSELNMSSLELGDSALYFCASSQLADIRQYFGPGTRLTVL.

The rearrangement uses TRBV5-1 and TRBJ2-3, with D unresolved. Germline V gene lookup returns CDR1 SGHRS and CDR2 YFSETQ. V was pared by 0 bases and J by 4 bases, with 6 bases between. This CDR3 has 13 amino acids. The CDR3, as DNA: TGCGCCAGCAGCTTGGTCGGGTCAGATACGCAGTATTTT. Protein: CASSLVGSDTQYF.

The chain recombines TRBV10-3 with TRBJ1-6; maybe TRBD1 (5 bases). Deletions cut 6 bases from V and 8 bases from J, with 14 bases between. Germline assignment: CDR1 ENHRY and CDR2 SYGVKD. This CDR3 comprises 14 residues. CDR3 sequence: CAIRAGGMDSPLHF. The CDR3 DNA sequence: TGTGCCATCAGGGCCGGGGGAATGGATTCACCCCTCCACTTT.

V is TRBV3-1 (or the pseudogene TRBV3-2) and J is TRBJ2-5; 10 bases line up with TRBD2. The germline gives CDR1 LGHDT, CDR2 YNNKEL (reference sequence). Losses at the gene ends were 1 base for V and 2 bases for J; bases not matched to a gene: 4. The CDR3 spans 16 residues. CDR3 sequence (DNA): TGTGCCAGCAGCCAAGGGACTAGCGGCAATCAAGAGACCCAGTACTTC. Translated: CASSQGTSGNQETQYF.

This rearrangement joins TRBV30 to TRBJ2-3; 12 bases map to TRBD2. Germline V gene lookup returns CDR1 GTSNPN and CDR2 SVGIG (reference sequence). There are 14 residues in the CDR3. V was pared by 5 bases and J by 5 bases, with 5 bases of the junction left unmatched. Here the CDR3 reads CAWGLAGGRDTQYF. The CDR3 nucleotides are TGTGCCTGGGGCCTAGCGGGGGGGCGAGATACGCAGTATTTT.

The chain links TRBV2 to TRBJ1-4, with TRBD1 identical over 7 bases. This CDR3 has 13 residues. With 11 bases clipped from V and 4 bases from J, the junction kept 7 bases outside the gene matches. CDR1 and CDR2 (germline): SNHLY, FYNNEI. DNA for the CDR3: TGTGCCTACGGGGACAGCCTTAATGAAAAACTGTTTTTT. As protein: CAYGDSLNEKLFF.

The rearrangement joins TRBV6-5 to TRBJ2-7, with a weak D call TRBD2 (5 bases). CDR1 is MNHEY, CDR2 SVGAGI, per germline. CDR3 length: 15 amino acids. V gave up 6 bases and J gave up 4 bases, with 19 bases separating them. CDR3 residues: CASRLALGIGYEQYF. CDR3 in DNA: TGTGCCAGCAGGCTGGCTCTCGGGATTGGATACGAGCAGTACTTC.

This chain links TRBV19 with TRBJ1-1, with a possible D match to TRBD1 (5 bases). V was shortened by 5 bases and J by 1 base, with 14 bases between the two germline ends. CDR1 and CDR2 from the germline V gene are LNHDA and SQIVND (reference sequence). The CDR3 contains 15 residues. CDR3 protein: CASSYLSGGNTEAFF. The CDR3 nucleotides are TGTGCCAGTAGTTATCTCTCGGGGGGGAACACTGAAGCTTTCTTT.

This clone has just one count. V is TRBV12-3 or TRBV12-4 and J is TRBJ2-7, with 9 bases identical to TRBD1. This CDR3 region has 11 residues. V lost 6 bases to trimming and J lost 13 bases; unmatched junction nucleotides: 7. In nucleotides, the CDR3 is TGTGCCAGCAGCTCGGGACAGGGAGAATACTTC. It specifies CASSSGQGEYF.

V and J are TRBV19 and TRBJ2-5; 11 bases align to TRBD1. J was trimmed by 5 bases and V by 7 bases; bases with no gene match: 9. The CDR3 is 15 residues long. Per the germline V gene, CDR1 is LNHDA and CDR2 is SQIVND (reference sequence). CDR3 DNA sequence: TGTGCCAGTACCAGGACAGGGGGCGCTTGGGAGACCCAGTACTTC. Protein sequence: CASTRTGGAWETQYF. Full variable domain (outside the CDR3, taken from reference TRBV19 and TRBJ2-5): DGGITQSPKYLFRKEGQNVTLSCEQNLNHDAMYWYRQDPGQGLRLIYYSQIVNDFQKGDIAEGYSVSREKKESFPLTVTSAQKNPTAFYLCASTRTGGAWETQYFGPGTRLLVL.

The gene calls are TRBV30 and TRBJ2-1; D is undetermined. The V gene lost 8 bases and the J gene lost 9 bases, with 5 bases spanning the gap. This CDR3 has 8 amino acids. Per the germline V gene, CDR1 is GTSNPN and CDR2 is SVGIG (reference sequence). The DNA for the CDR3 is TGTGCCCTAGGTGAGCAGTTCTTC. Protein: CALGEQFF.

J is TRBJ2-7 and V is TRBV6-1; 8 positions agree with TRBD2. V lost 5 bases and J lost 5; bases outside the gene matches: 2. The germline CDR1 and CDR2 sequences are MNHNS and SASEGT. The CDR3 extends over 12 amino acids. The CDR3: CASSISGDEQYF. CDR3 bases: TGTGCCAGCAGTATTAGCGGGGACGAGCAGTACTTC.

CDR3 bases: TGTGCCAGCAGCTTTCAGGACAGGGAAGTAAAAGGCTACACCTTC. It yields the protein CASSFQDREVKGYTF. This chain uses TRBV13 with TRBJ1-2; 8 bases line up with TRBD1. The CDR3 sequence is 15 residues long. V shed 3 bases, J shed 8 bases, and the junction held 11 bases outside the gene matches. The germline gives CDR1 PRHDT, CDR2 FYEKMQ (reference sequence).

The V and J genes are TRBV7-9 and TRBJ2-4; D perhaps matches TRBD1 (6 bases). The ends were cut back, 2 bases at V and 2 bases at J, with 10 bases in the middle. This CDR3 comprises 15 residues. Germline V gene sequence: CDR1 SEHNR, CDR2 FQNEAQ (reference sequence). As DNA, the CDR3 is TGTGCCAGCAGCTTACAGGGGCAAACCAAAAACATTCAGTACTTC. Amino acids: CASSLQGQTKNIQYF.

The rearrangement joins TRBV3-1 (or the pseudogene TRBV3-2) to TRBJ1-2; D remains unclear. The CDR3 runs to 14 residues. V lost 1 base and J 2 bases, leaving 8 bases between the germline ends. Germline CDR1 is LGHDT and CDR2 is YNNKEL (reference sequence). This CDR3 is CASSQVSVNYGYTF. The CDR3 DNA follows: TGTGCCAGCAGCCAAGTGTCGGTGAACTATGGCTACACCTTC.

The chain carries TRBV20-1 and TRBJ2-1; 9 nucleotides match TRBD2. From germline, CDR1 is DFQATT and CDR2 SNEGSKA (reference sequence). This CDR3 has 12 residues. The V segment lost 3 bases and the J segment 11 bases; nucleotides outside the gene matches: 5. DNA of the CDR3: TGCAGTGCTAGTGATAGCGGGAGTCAGCAGTTCTTC. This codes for CSASDSGSQQFF.

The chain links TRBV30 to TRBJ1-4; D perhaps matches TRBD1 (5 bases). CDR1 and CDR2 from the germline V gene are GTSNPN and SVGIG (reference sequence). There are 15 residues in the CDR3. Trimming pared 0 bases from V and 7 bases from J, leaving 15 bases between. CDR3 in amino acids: CAWSVQAGWGEKLFF. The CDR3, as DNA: TGTGCCTGGAGTGTACAGGCAGGGTGGGGTGAAAAACTGTTTTTT.

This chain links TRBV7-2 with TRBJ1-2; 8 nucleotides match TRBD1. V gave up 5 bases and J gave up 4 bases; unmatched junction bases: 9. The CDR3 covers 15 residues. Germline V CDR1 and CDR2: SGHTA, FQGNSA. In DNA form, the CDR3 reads TGTGCCAGCAGCACACAGGACAGGGTGGGCTATGGCTACACCTTC. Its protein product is CASSTQDRVGYGYTF.

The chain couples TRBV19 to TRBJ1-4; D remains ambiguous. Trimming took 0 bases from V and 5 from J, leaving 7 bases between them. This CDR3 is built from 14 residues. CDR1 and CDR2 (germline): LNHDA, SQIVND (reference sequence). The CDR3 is CASSIESENEKLFF. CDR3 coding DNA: TGTGCCAGTAGTATAGAAAGTGAGAATGAAAAACTGTTTTTT.

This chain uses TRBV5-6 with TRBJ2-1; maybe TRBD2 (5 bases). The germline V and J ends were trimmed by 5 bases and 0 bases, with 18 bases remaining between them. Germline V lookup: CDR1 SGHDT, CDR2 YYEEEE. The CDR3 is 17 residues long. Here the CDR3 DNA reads TGTGCCAGCAGTGGGTTAGCGTTGCGTGCCTCCTACAATGAGCAGTTCTTC. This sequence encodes CASSGLALRASYNEQFF.

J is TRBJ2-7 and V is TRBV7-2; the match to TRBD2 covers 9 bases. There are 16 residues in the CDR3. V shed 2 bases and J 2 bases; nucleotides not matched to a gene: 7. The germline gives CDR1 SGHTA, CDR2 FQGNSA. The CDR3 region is CASSLSASGAAYEQYF. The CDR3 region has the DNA TGTGCCAGCAGCTTATCCGCTAGCGGGGCCGCCTACGAGCAGTACTTC.